Listed below are T cell receptor beta chains from one sample, sequenced in a study of shared clonotypes between healthy human individuals. The protocol was immunoSEQ multiplex PCR, while the TCRdb copy is restricted to in-frame clones and leaves out a portion. The data hold some 2,400,000 clones, with nearly 97% observed a single time. Material for sequencing was naive CD4+ T cells sorted from blood. The receptors here all came from a man younger than 35 in good health. Each CDR3 is given with its conserved first and last residue.

CDR3: CASSVRSSGRGEQFF; J: TRBJ2-1; length: 15; V: TRBV7-2
CDR3: CASSLGTGGTNEKLFF; J: TRBJ1-4; length: 16; V: TRBV11-2
CDR3: CAGLAGGYNEQFF; J: TRBJ2-1; length: 13; V: TRBV30
CDR3: CASSYESLREQYF; J: TRBJ2-7; length: 13; V: TRBV7-2
CDR3: CASSLGLFGGGGTDTQYF; J: TRBJ2-3; length: 18; V: TRBV11-3
CDR3: CASSLLAVGELFF; J: TRBJ2-2; length: 13; V: TRBV5-1
CDR3: CASSLGAQRLQYF; J: TRBJ2-4; length: 13; V: TRBV11-2
CDR3: CASLDRPPKNTEAFF; J: TRBJ1-1; length: 15; V: TRBV6-1
CDR3: CAISDSGTGIYEQYF; J: TRBJ2-7; length: 15; V: TRBV10-3
CDR3: CASSLEGKGTDTQYF; J: TRBJ2-3; length: 15; V: TRBV11-3
CDR3: CASSWGAFGANVLTF; J: TRBJ2-6; length: 15; V: TRBV28
CDR3: CASSQSSPRGTQYF; J: TRBJ2-5; length: 14; V: TRBV7-2
CDR3: CSVESAYEQYF; J: TRBJ2-7; length: 11; V: TRBV29-1
CDR3: CASNRQSEAFF; J: TRBJ1-1; length: 11; V: TRBV6-6
CDR3: CASSGDHTDTQYF; J: TRBJ2-3; length: 13; V: TRBV5-1
CDR3: CASSVEAGLRELFF; J: TRBJ2-2; length: 14; V: TRBV6-4
CDR3: CASSALGLAVYNEQFF; J: TRBJ2-1; length: 16; V: TRBV9
CDR3: CASSVGDSARSPLHF; J: TRBJ1-6; length: 15; V: TRBV19
CDR3: CASSLAPSGSGNEQFF; J: TRBJ2-1; length: 16; V: TRBV7-2
CDR3: CASSQGAAGEETQYF; J: TRBJ2-5; length: 15; V: TRBV4-3
CDR3: CASGQGSGANVLTF; J: TRBJ2-6; length: 14; V: TRBV9
CDR3: CASSSNSGARTDTQYF; J: TRBJ2-3; length: 16; V: TRBV5-1
CDR3: CASSIDRQRGHGYTF; J: TRBJ1-2; length: 15; V: TRBV19
CDR3: CASSQDFPGPDKGIYF; J: TRBJ1-3; length: 16; V: TRBV4-3
CDR3: CASSVLAGVAGELFF; J: TRBJ2-2; length: 15; V: TRBV9
CDR3: CASSPPGSNYGYTF; J: TRBJ1-2; length: 14; V: TRBV18
CDR3: CASSEALVLRTGELFF; J: TRBJ2-2; length: 16; V: TRBV2
CDR3: CASSLDRVPLDYGYTF; J: TRBJ1-2; length: 16; V: TRBV11-2
CDR3: CSARRGNYEQYF; J: TRBJ2-7; length: 12; V: TRBV29-1
CDR3: CASSLELQETQYF; J: TRBJ2-5; length: 13; V: TRBV2
CDR3: CASSVRSEQYF; J: TRBJ2-7; length: 11; V: TRBV25-1
CDR3: CASSRGQWQPQHF; J: TRBJ1-5; length: 13; V: TRBV6-1
CDR3: CASSLRAGLSSYEQYF; J: TRBJ2-7; length: 16; V: TRBV11-2
CDR3: CATARGGGTDTQYF; J: TRBJ2-3; length: 14; V: TRBV27
CDR3: CAWSETNYGYTF; J: TRBJ1-2; length: 12; V: TRBV30
CDR3: CASSPVANYEQYF; J: TRBJ2-7; length: 13; V: TRBV7-2
CDR3: CASSPGDTTGVRRPQHF; J: TRBJ1-5; length: 17; V: TRBV28
CDR3: CASSLPGSGANVLTF; J: TRBJ2-6; length: 15; V: TRBV28
CDR3: CASSPGTDTGELFF; J: TRBJ2-2; length: 14; V: TRBV18
CDR3: CAWSGLGQGIEKLFF; J: TRBJ1-4; length: 15; V: TRBV30
CDR3: CASSLEGQGNTGELFF; J: TRBJ2-2; length: 16; V: TRBV5-1
CDR3: CAWSVRGGNQPQHF; J: TRBJ1-5; length: 14; V: TRBV30
CDR3: CASSLGGGSTDTQYF; J: TRBJ2-3; length: 15; V: TRBV5-4
CDR3: CASGLLASGSYEQYF; J: TRBJ2-7; length: 15; V: TRBV12-5
CDR3: CASSLVEGAYEQYF; J: TRBJ2-7; length: 14; V: TRBV7-2
CDR3: CASSGGVRSGRKDEQFF; J: TRBJ2-1; length: 17; V: TRBV25-1
CDR3: CASSQDNWDRGLNEQFF; J: TRBJ2-1; length: 17; V: TRBV4-3
CDR3: CASSPRESIVNSPLHF; J: TRBJ1-6; length: 16; V: TRBV11-2
CDR3: CASSLELGLTQETQYF; J: TRBJ2-5; length: 16; V: TRBV7-6
CDR3: CASSLGQGTDIQYF; J: TRBJ2-4; length: 14; V: TRBV5-1
CDR3: CASSVGGGGVNTEAFF; J: TRBJ1-1; length: 16; V: TRBV9
CDR3: CASSEALRGYEQYF; J: TRBJ2-7; length: 14; V: TRBV2
CDR3: CASSTTWGNSNQPQHF; J: TRBJ1-5; length: 16; V: TRBV28
CDR3: CAWSVGGGHQPQHF; J: TRBJ1-5; length: 14; V: TRBV30